Listed below are T cell receptor beta chains from one sample, sequenced in a study of blood T cell repertoires in COVID-19. The table came from immunoSEQ multiplex PCR; TCRdb's copy has only in-frame clones and leaves some out. The sample includes around 260,000 clones, 65% to 85% of them seen just once. Source material: peripheral blood. The receptors originated from a person aged 70 to 85 with COVID-19, enrolled during active disease. Each CDR3 is given with its conserved first and last residue. The D gene is left open where the match is weak. Size tells how often a clone was seen (once, few, many) or the class of an expanded clone, and some rows leave it out.

j_call: TRBJ2-2
d_call: .
v_call: TRBV9
clone_size: .
cdr3_nt: TGTGCCAGCAGCGTAGGGAGTGGCGGGGAGCTGTTTTTT
cdr3_aa: CASSVGSGGELFF

j_call: TRBJ2-5
d_call: .
v_call: TRBV19
clone_size: .
cdr3_nt: TGTGCCAGTAGTATCCAGGACGGAGGGATAGAGACCCAGTACTTC
cdr3_aa: CASSIQDGGIETQYF

j_call: TRBJ2-3
d_call: .
v_call: TRBV7-8
clone_size: .
cdr3_nt: TGTGCCAGCAGCTTAGCGGGTAGCCTTCACCAGTATTTT
cdr3_aa: CASSLAGSLHQYF

j_call: TRBJ2-7
d_call: .
v_call: TRBV6-2/TRBV6-3
clone_size: once
cdr3_nt: TGTGCCAGCAGTAGAGGGTACGAGCAGTACTTC
cdr3_aa: CASSRGYEQYF

j_call: TRBJ1-1
d_call: .
v_call: TRBV5-6
clone_size: .
cdr3_nt: TGTGCCAGCAGCTTGGCCTTGGGGCAGGACACTGAAGCTTTCTTT
cdr3_aa: CASSLALGQDTEAFF

j_call: TRBJ1-5
d_call: TRBD1
v_call: TRBV6-2/TRBV6-3
clone_size: .
cdr3_nt: TGTGCCAGCAGTTTTGCGTCGGAAGGGGGCTATCAGCCCCAGCATTTT
cdr3_aa: CASSFASEGGYQPQHF

j_call: TRBJ2-7
d_call: .
v_call: TRBV5-4
clone_size: .
cdr3_nt: TGTGCCAGCAGCTTGATGGCAGGCTACGAGCAGTACTTC
cdr3_aa: CASSLMAGYEQYF

j_call: TRBJ1-1
d_call: .
v_call: TRBV12-3/TRBV12-4
clone_size: .
cdr3_nt: TGTGCCAGCAGCAATACAGGGAGCACTGAAGCTTTCTTT
cdr3_aa: CASSNTGSTEAFF

j_call: TRBJ2-1
d_call: TRBD2
v_call: TRBV12-5
clone_size: .
cdr3_nt: TGTGCTAGTGGATCCGGAAGACTAGCGGGGCTCAATGAGCAGTTCTTC
cdr3_aa: CASGSGRLAGLNEQFF

j_call: TRBJ2-5
d_call: TRBD2
v_call: TRBV5-1
clone_size: .
cdr3_nt: TGCGCCAGCAGCCCACACACTAGCGTGGAAGAGACCCAGTACTTC
cdr3_aa: CASSPHTSVEETQYF

j_call: TRBJ1-3
d_call: .
v_call: TRBV7-9
clone_size: .
cdr3_nt: TGTGCCAGCAGCTTAAGCGGCTCTGGAAACACCATATATTTT
cdr3_aa: CASSLSGSGNTIYF

j_call: TRBJ1-3
d_call: TRBD1
v_call: TRBV6-1
clone_size: .
cdr3_nt: TGTGCCAGCAGTGAAGGCAGGGGGCCTGGAAACACCATATATTTT
cdr3_aa: CASSEGRGPGNTIYF

j_call: TRBJ2-1
d_call: .
v_call: TRBV19
clone_size: .
cdr3_nt: TGTGCCAGTAGGAGCTCCTACAATGAGCAGTTCTTC
cdr3_aa: CASRSSYNEQFF

j_call: TRBJ2-5
d_call: .
v_call: TRBV24-1
clone_size: .
cdr3_nt: TGTGCCACCGGCGACGACAGACCCTTGGAGACCCAGTACTTC
cdr3_aa: CATGDDRPLETQYF

j_call: TRBJ2-3
d_call: TRBD1
v_call: TRBV19
clone_size: .
cdr3_nt: TGTGCCAGTAGATTGACAGGGGAAGGCCCAGATACGCAGTATTTT
cdr3_aa: CASRLTGEGPDTQYF

j_call: TRBJ1-4
d_call: .
v_call: TRBV3-1/TRBV3-2
clone_size: .
cdr3_nt: TGTGCCAGCAGCCAAGAGGGGGCAGGGATCGGGGAAAAACTGTTTTTT
cdr3_aa: CASSQEGAGIGEKLFF

j_call: TRBJ1-5
d_call: .
v_call: TRBV3-1/TRBV3-2
clone_size: .
cdr3_nt: TGTGCCAGCAGCCAAGGATCAAGCGGCAATCAGCCCCAGCATTTT
cdr3_aa: CASSQGSSGNQPQHF

j_call: TRBJ2-3
d_call: TRBD2
v_call: TRBV5-6
clone_size: .
cdr3_nt: TGTGCCAGCATTCTAGCGGGAGTTACAGATACGCAGTATTTT
cdr3_aa: CASILAGVTDTQYF

j_call: TRBJ1-2
d_call: .
v_call: TRBV7-2
clone_size: once
cdr3_nt: TGTGCCAGCAGCTTAGGAAAGGGGGGCGGGAGTGGTGGCTACACCTTC
cdr3_aa: CASSLGKGGGSGGYTF

j_call: TRBJ2-5
d_call: TRBD1
v_call: TRBV28
clone_size: .
cdr3_nt: TGTGCCCGGACAGGGGTTGAAGAGACCCAGTACTTC
cdr3_aa: CARTGVEETQYF

j_call: TRBJ2-7
d_call: TRBD1
v_call: TRBV6-2/TRBV6-3
clone_size: .
cdr3_nt: TGTGCCAGCAGTTACCCTGGACAGGGATTAAACGACGAGCAGTACTTC
cdr3_aa: CASSYPGQGLNDEQYF

j_call: TRBJ2-7
d_call: .
v_call: TRBV3-1/TRBV3-2
clone_size: .
cdr3_nt: TGTGCCAGCAGCCAACAGCGGCCCAATACCTCCTACGAGCAGTACTTC
cdr3_aa: CASSQQRPNTSYEQYF

j_call: TRBJ2-3
d_call: TRBD2
v_call: TRBV28
clone_size: .
cdr3_nt: TGTGCCAGCAGTTCAGGACTAGCGGGAGCAGGGAGCACAGATACGCAGTATTTT
cdr3_aa: CASSSGLAGAGSTDTQYF

j_call: TRBJ1-5
d_call: .
v_call: TRBV28
clone_size: .
cdr3_nt: TGTGCCAGCAGCCGGGCAGGGGCGTTTGGGCAGCCCCAGCATTTT
cdr3_aa: CASSRAGAFGQPQHF

j_call: TRBJ1-1
d_call: .
v_call: TRBV10-3
clone_size: .
cdr3_nt: TGTGCCATCAGTGAGCTCGACCCTCGGGACACTGAAGCTTTCTTT
cdr3_aa: CAISELDPRDTEAFF

j_call: TRBJ2-3
d_call: .
v_call: TRBV6-5
clone_size: .
cdr3_nt: TGTGCCAGCAGTTCAGGGGGGCAGGATACGCAGTATTTT
cdr3_aa: CASSSGGQDTQYF

j_call: TRBJ1-5
d_call: .
v_call: TRBV19
clone_size: once
cdr3_nt: TGTGCCAGTAGTGAACAGGGCCGGCCCCAGCATTTT
cdr3_aa: CASSEQGRPQHF

j_call: TRBJ2-5
d_call: TRBD2
v_call: TRBV5-4
clone_size: .
cdr3_nt: TGTGCCAGCAGTTCTAGCGGAGGGCGCCAAGAGACCCAGTACTTC
cdr3_aa: CASSSSGGRQETQYF

j_call: TRBJ1-2
d_call: TRBD1
v_call: TRBV10-1
clone_size: .
cdr3_nt: TGCGCCAGCAGTGCAGGACAGGAAACCGTCAAGAATGGCTACACCTTC
cdr3_aa: CASSAGQETVKNGYTF

j_call: TRBJ2-7
d_call: .
v_call: TRBV6-5
clone_size: .
cdr3_nt: TGTGCCAGCAGTCCTGACAGTTACTACGAGCAGTACTTC
cdr3_aa: CASSPDSYYEQYF

j_call: TRBJ2-2
d_call: TRBD2
v_call: TRBV7-9
clone_size: .
cdr3_nt: TGTGCCAGCAGCCCCCGGGAGGGGGTAACCGGGGAGCTGTTTTTT
cdr3_aa: CASSPREGVTGELFF

j_call: TRBJ2-7
d_call: .
v_call: TRBV27
clone_size: once
cdr3_nt: TGTGCCAGCAGTTTACTAAGACAGGCTAGCTACGAGCAGTACTTC
cdr3_aa: CASSLLRQASYEQYF

j_call: TRBJ1-5
d_call: .
v_call: TRBV7-8
clone_size: .
cdr3_nt: TGTGCCAGCAGCCGAGCCGCCTCTTCGGGTGCCGTACAGCCCCAGCATTTT
cdr3_aa: CASSRAASSGAVQPQHF

j_call: TRBJ2-2
d_call: .
v_call: TRBV4-3
clone_size: few
cdr3_nt: TGCGCCAGCAGCCAAGCCGCCAGGGTCACCGGGGAGCTGTTTTTT
cdr3_aa: CASSQAARVTGELFF

j_call: TRBJ1-5
d_call: .
v_call: TRBV5-6
clone_size: .
cdr3_nt: TGTGCCAGCAGCTTGTGGTCGGGGGGTCAGCCCCAGCATTTT
cdr3_aa: CASSLWSGGQPQHF

j_call: TRBJ1-5
d_call: .
v_call: TRBV2
clone_size: .
cdr3_nt: TGTGCCAGCAGGTTTTATAGCAATCAGCCCCAGCATTTT
cdr3_aa: CASRFYSNQPQHF

j_call: TRBJ1-2
d_call: .
v_call: TRBV6-5
clone_size: .
cdr3_nt: TGTGCCAGCAGTTACATCGGGGGGCGCTTCTATGGCTACACCTTC
cdr3_aa: CASSYIGGRFYGYTF

j_call: TRBJ2-5
d_call: TRBD2
v_call: TRBV4-1
clone_size: .
cdr3_nt: TGCGCCAGCAGCCAAGATGGGACTAGCGGAGAGACCCAGTACTTC
cdr3_aa: CASSQDGTSGETQYF

j_call: TRBJ2-5
d_call: .
v_call: TRBV10-2
clone_size: once
cdr3_nt: TGCGCCAGCAGTGAGCCCGACAGGGAGGATCGAGAGACCCAGTACTTC
cdr3_aa: CASSEPDREDRETQYF

j_call: TRBJ2-7
d_call: .
v_call: TRBV4-1
clone_size: .
cdr3_nt: TGCGCCAGCAGCCAAGAAACAGGGTCTTTCTCCTACGAGCAGTACTTC
cdr3_aa: CASSQETGSFSYEQYF

j_call: TRBJ2-2
d_call: .
v_call: TRBV6-5
clone_size: once
cdr3_nt: TGTGCCAGCAGTTTCGCGGGGGCAGGCACCGGGGAGCTGTTTTTT
cdr3_aa: CASSFAGAGTGELFF

j_call: TRBJ1-2
d_call: TRBD1
v_call: TRBV29-1
clone_size: .
cdr3_nt: TGCAGCGTTGCCAGGACAGGGGGGGATTATGGCTACACCTTC
cdr3_aa: CSVARTGGDYGYTF

j_call: TRBJ1-5
d_call: .
v_call: TRBV19
clone_size: .
cdr3_nt: TGTGCCAGCCAGGAACCCAATAGCAATCAGCCCCAGCATTTT
cdr3_aa: CASQEPNSNQPQHF

j_call: TRBJ2-7
d_call: .
v_call: TRBV9
clone_size: few
cdr3_nt: TGTGCCAGCAGCCTAGACGGGAGTGACGAGCAGTACTTC
cdr3_aa: CASSLDGSDEQYF

j_call: TRBJ1-4
d_call: TRBD1
v_call: TRBV5-8
clone_size: .
cdr3_nt: TGTGCCAGCAGCTTTGCAGGGACAGGTGTTCAGGAAAAACTGTTTTTT
cdr3_aa: CASSFAGTGVQEKLFF

j_call: TRBJ1-2
d_call: .
v_call: TRBV6-5
clone_size: .
cdr3_nt: TGTGCCAGCAGCGGACAGCTACCAACGGGCTACACCTTC
cdr3_aa: CASSGQLPTGYTF

j_call: TRBJ2-1
d_call: TRBD1
v_call: TRBV9
clone_size: .
cdr3_nt: TGTGCCAGCAGCGCTTTCGCGACAGGGAGTAATGAGCAGTTCTTC
cdr3_aa: CASSAFATGSNEQFF

j_call: TRBJ1-5
d_call: .
v_call: TRBV19
clone_size: .
cdr3_nt: TGTGCCAGTAGTTTGAGTCGGAATCAGCCCCAGCATTTT
cdr3_aa: CASSLSRNQPQHF

j_call: TRBJ2-5
d_call: .
v_call: TRBV27
clone_size: .
cdr3_nt: TGTGCCAGCAGCCCCGGTACAGAGACCCAGTACTTC
cdr3_aa: CASSPGTETQYF

j_call: TRBJ2-2
d_call: .
v_call: TRBV5-1
clone_size: .
cdr3_nt: TGCGCCAGCAGCTTGGCCGCGAACACCGGGGAGCTGTTTTTT
cdr3_aa: CASSLAANTGELFF

j_call: TRBJ1-3
d_call: TRBD1
v_call: TRBV5-1
clone_size: few
cdr3_nt: TGCGCCAGCAGCCAGACAGGGGTATACACCATATATTTT
cdr3_aa: CASSQTGVYTIYF

j_call: TRBJ2-1
d_call: TRBD1
v_call: TRBV5-1
clone_size: .
cdr3_nt: TGCGCCAGCAGCTTGCAGGGGGCAGGTGAGCAGTTCTTC
cdr3_aa: CASSLQGAGEQFF

j_call: TRBJ1-5
d_call: .
v_call: TRBV5-8
clone_size: .
cdr3_nt: TGTGCCAGCAGCTTGTTTCAGGAGGGTCAGCCCCAGCATTTT
cdr3_aa: CASSLFQEGQPQHF

j_call: TRBJ1-1
d_call: .
v_call: TRBV30
clone_size: .
cdr3_nt: TGTGCCTTCACCGGGAGCGGAGCTTTCTTT
cdr3_aa: CAFTGSGAFF

j_call: TRBJ1-1
d_call: .
v_call: TRBV5-1
clone_size: .
cdr3_nt: TGCGCCAGCAGCTTGAGGTGGGGGGACGCTGAAGCTTTCTTT
cdr3_aa: CASSLRWGDAEAFF

j_call: TRBJ1-6
d_call: TRBD1
v_call: TRBV9
clone_size: .
cdr3_nt: TGTGCCAGCAGCGCAGGGGGCTTAGGCTCACCCCTCCACTTT
cdr3_aa: CASSAGGLGSPLHF

j_call: TRBJ2-2
d_call: .
v_call: TRBV14
clone_size: .
cdr3_nt: TGTGCCAGCAGCCAAGATCTGAGGACCGGGGAGCTGTTTTTT
cdr3_aa: CASSQDLRTGELFF